The source of this TCR beta chain is a study of CD8 T cells in Susac syndrome. General observations from the study: The CD4+ T cell repertoire of patients with Susac syndrome showed no detectable clonal expansion.

Trimming took 3 bases from V and 2 from J, leaving 6 bases between them. The CDR3 runs to 12 residues. The germline gives CDR1 DFQATT, CDR2 SNEGSKA (reference sequence). Roughly 0.45 to 1 ug RNA was reverse transcribed with random hexamers. The amplification used immunoSEQ multiplex PCR on TCR beta CDR3; it spanned 54 Vbeta and 13 Jbeta. TCRdb re-derived calls from the immunoSEQ multiplex PCR reads in MiXCR, one entry per CDR3 protein. Among about 240,000 distinct CDR3 sequences listed, about 96% were seen once. In this sample, this clonotype turned up a few times. The antigen is unknown. Both CD4+ and CD8+ T cells were negatively isolated, and TEMRA cells underwent FACS enrichment.

The receptor comes from a human donor with Susac syndrome. The V call is TRBV20-1, the J call TRBJ2-3; D not certain. The specimen was CD4+ T cells from PBMCs. This CDR3 is CSASGSTDTQYF. CDR3 bases: TGCAGTGCTAGCGGATCCACAGATACGCAGTATTTT.